This TCR beta chain was obtained from a study of shared clonotypes between healthy human individuals. The study, taken as a whole, reports: Against clonotypes common to all four donors, non-shared ones had lower generation probabilities.

Germline V gene data show CDR1 as LNHNV and CDR2 as YYDKDF (reference sequence). The CDR3 has 17 amino acids. Trimming took 4 bases from V and 4 from J, leaving 19 bases between them. Donors comprised only Caucasian adults living in Nashville, Tennessee. In replicate PCRs of sorted subsets, approximately 210 ng DNA, about 30,000 T cell genomes, was used. Libraries were prepared by immunoSEQ multiplex PCR; TCRdb keeps only in-frame clonotypes and omits some of them. The table has around 980,000 clones, 75% to 85% seen once; the top ten hold roughly 0.57%. In regard to this clone: Its antigen is unidentified.

The source is a man between 18 and 35 years old in good health. Some clones in this sample may be carry-over from other donors' samples. This chain uses TRBV15 with TRBJ1-4; D remains ambiguous. Sequencing was performed on memory CD4+ T cells from PBMCs. Indicated subset: CD45RA-negative fraction. The CDR3: CATSILYHAASNEKLFF. CDR3 nucleotides: TGTGCCACCAGCATCCTCTACCACGCGGCCAGTAATGAAAAACTGTTTTTT.